This TCR beta chain was identified in a study of shared T cell receptors in the human thymus. Generated by immunoSEQ multiplex PCR, the TCRdb table keeps only in-frame clones and is missing some. The table shows approximately 490,000 clones, with around 78% occurring only once. V trimming: 2 bases; J trimming: 1 base; junction bases outside the gene matches: 4. This CDR3 comprises 16 residues. Germline-derived CDR1 and CDR2 are MNHNS and SASEGT. These data also formed part of another study, on human thymus T cells. As that report states: Thymic tissue was derived from resections collected during corrective heart surgery. Gene usage for V and J segments appeared biased in thymic and blood repertoires.

The sequence was collected from a boy under two years old with a congenital heart defect. J is TRBJ1-1 and V is TRBV6-1; 10 nucleotides agree with TRBD1. Sequenced input: thymocytes. For the CDR3, the DNA is TGTGCCAGCAGTGAAAGGAGGGACAGGGGGAACACTGAAGCTTTCTTT. This translates into CASSERRDRGNTEAFF.